These T cell receptor beta chains were read from a single sample in a study of CD8 T cells in ankylosing spondylitis. One entry per CDR3 protein, called by TCRdb with MiXCR from the 5' RACE reads. This table holds approximately 300,000 distinct CDR3 sequences, 7.5% to 9% found once. Sequencing input: blood, either unsorted or a sorted T cell fraction (not recorded which). The receptors derive from a male donor with ankylosing spondylitis. Both conserved end residues are part of each CDR3. Fields, in order: D gene, V gene, J gene, clone size, CDR3 protein, CDR3 DNA. D genes are given only for firm matches. Rows may omit the clone size; those that give it use once, few, many or a size class.

>.|TRBV7-2|TRBJ2-2|.
CASSPKGAQSVGELFF
TGTGCCAGCAGCCCCAAAGGGGCACAGTCCGTTGGGGAGCTGTTTTTT
>.|TRBV10-2|TRBJ1-5|.
CASSDRAPDQPQHF
TGCGCCAGCAGTGACCGAGCCCCCGATCAGCCCCAGCATTTT
>TRBD2|TRBV20-1|TRBJ2-3|.
CSARAATVGTSGRLTDTQYF
TGCAGTGCTAGAGCAGCAACCGTGGGGACTAGCGGGAGGCTCACAGATACGCAGTATTTT
>.|TRBV5-4|TRBJ2-2|.
CASSTPRGDGELFF
TGTGCCAGCAGCACCCCCAGGGGCGACGGGGAGCTGTTTTTT
>.|TRBV2|TRBJ2-7|few
CATKTVYEQYF
TGTGCCACCAAGACTGTCTACGAGCAGTACTTC
>TRBD2|TRBV19|TRBJ2-2|.
CASNPGLAGGPGEPFF
TGTGCCAGTAATCCGGGACTAGCGGGAGGCCCCGGGGAGCCGTTTTTT
>.|TRBV5-1|TRBJ1-3|many
CASSTGPSRSGNTIYF
TGCGCCAGCAGCACCGGGCCGTCTCGCTCTGGAAACACCATATATTTT
>.|TRBV2|TRBJ1-4|few
CASSDRGDFEKLFF
TGTGCCAGCAGTGATCGGGGCGACTTTGAAAAACTGTTTTTT
>.|TRBV28|TRBJ2-5|.
CASSVHVGSQETQYF
TGTGCCAGCAGTGTCCACGTAGGGAGTCAAGAGACCCAGTACTTC
>.|TRBV12-3/TRBV12-4|TRBJ2-1|many
CASSDRDSSSYNEQFF
TGTGCCAGCAGTGACCGGGACTCGAGCTCCTACAATGAGCAGTTCTTC